This TCR beta chain was recorded in a study of T cells after yellow fever vaccination (dated by TCRdb to between 2019 and 2020). In terms of the full investigation: The SMART-Seq v4 Ultra Low Input RNA kit was used to prepare libraries from fractions with low cell numbers. Bulk TCR alpha and beta repertoires were sequenced longitudinally to track T-cell clones before and after primary and booster YFV17D yellow fever vaccination. Two healthy male donors, one aged 18 to 30 and one aged 30 to 40 years, made up the cohort. Blood was drawn at multiple timepoints before and after primary and secondary immunization, with bulk PBMC replicates and cell subsets isolated.

TCR cDNA was synthesized by 5'RACE template switching, which introduced a universal primer site and unique molecular identifiers. Priming of cDNA synthesis was performed from both the TCR alpha and TCR beta constant segments. Two PCR steps were used to amplify libraries, with sample barcodes and sequencing adapters being added in the second step. Sequencing of libraries was done on Illumina HiSeq 2500 (2x100 bp) or NovaSeq (2x150 bp). In the paper's pipeline: Demultiplexing of reads and collapsing into UMI consensus sequences were performed with MIGEC, and V(D)J alignment was carried out with MiXCR. Vaccine-responding clonotypes were defined with edgeR using replicate PBMC samples, requiring FDR below 0.01 and a log2 fold change above 5 up to day 15. Each bulk clonotype received a CD4 or CD8 identity based on whether the sequenced CD4 or CD8 repertoire contained that clonotype at higher abundance. In TCRdb, the public reads were trimmed at Q25 with fastp and aligned with MiXCR, with productive beta chains retained. Rows matching on CDR3 protein sequence are summarized as one entry with the most common DNA and genes. None of the V and J calls come from the authors' own analysis; TCRdb made them. In all, the sample holds 250,000 to 300,000 distinct CDR3 sequences, and approximately 12% of those were seen once. The ten largest make up about 0.51% of the sample.

This clonotype was recorded at least ten times. The clone's antigen remains unknown. Qualities for individual bases were not recorded, and no much larger clone is one base off. The CDR3 goes from the cysteine to the phenylalanine over 13 residues. The DNA shown is the 39-base CDR3, in frame from base 1. The germline V gene (reference sequence) gives CDR1 as DFQATT and CDR2 as SNEGSKA. The junction shows trimming of 3 bases on V and 3 bases on J, plus 9 bases between the germline ends. The paper as a whole reports these results and caveats: Computational filtering was required because FACS-sorted repertoires could contain abundant contaminating clonotypes from the bulk population. After the booster, most of the clones that had expanded following primary vaccination were detected again (just under 97% of CD4 and 85% to 90% of CD8), which suggests that memory was broadly maintained. A small fraction of clonotypes showed up in both the CD4 and CD8 compartments, probably as a result of convergent recombination. The secondary T-cell response was weaker than the primary response but faster, peaking on day 5 instead of day 15. Only two donors were included in the study, so the extent to which the findings can be generalized is limited.

This specimen's treatment or condition label, interpreted: live attenuated yellow fever vaccine strain. A standard Ficoll-Paque protocol was used to isolate PBMCs from peripheral blood. Dynabeads CD4 and CD8 positive selection kits were used to isolate CD4 and CD8 T-cell fractions. RNA was extracted with TriZol from bulk PBMCs, CD4 and CD8 fractions, and dextramer-positive and dextramer-negative fractions. The origin of this receptor is a man aged 25 to 45 who received the YFV17D yellow fever vaccine. The chain was built from TRBV20-1 and TRBJ1-5, with the D gene uncertain. Sequenced here: CD4+ T cells sorted from PBMCs, sampled 45 days after the yellow fever booster vaccination. At the DNA level, the sequence is TGCAGTGCTAGGACGTCAGACAATCAGCCCCAGCATTTT. Its translation reads: CSARTSDNQPQHF.